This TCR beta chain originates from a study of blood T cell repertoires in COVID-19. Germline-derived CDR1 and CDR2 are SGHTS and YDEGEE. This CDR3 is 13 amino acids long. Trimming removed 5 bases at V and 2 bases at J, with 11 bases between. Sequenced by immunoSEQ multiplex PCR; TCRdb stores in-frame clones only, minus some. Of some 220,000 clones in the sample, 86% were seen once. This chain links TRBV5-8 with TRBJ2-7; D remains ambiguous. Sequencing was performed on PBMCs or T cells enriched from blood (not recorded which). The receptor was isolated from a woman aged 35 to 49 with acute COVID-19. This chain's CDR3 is CASSRRLPYEQYF. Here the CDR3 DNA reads TGTGCCAGCAGTCGGCGACTTCCCTACGAGCAGTACTTC.